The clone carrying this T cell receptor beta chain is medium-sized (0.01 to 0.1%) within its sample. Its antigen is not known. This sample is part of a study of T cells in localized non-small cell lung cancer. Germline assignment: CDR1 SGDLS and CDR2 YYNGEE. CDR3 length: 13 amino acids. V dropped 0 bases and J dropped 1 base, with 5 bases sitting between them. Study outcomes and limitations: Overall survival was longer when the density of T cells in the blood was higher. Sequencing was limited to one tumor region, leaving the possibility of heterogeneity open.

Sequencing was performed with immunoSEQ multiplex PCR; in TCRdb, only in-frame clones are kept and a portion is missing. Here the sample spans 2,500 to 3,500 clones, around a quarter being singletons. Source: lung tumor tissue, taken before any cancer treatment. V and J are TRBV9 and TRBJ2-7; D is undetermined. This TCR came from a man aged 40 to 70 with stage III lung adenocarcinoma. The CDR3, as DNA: TGTGCCAGCAGCGTAGGGTTTTCCTACGAGCAGTACTTC. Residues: CASSVGFSYEQYF.